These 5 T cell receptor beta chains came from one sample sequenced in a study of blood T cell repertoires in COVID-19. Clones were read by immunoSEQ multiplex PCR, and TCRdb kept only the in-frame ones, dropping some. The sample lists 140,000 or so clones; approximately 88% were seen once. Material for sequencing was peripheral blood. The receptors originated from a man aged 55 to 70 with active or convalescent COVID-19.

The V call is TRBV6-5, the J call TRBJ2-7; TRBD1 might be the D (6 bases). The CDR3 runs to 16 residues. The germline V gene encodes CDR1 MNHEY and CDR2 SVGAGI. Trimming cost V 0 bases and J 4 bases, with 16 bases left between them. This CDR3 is CASSYSYYRVGYEQYF. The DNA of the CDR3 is TGTGCCAGCAGTTACTCATATTACAGGGTGGGATACGAGCAGTACTTC.

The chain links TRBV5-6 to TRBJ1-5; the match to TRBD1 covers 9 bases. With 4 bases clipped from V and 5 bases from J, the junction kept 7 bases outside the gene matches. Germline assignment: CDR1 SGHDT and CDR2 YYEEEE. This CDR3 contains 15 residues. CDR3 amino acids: CASSRRDRVHQPQHF. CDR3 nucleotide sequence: TGTGCCAGCAGCCGGAGGGACAGGGTCCATCAGCCCCAGCATTTT. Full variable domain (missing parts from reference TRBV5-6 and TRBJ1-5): DAGVTQSPTHLIKTRGQQVTLRCSPKSGHDTVSWYQQALGQGPQFIFQYYEEEERQRGNFPDRFSGHQFPNYSSELNVNALLLGDSALYLCASSRRDRVHQPQHFGDGTRLSIL.

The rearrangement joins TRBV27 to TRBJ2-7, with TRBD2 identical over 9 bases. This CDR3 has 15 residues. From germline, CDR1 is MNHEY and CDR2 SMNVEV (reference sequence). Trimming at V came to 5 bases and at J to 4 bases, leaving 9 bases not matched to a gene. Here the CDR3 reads CASSQGAGGFYEQYF. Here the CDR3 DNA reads TGTGCCAGCAGTCAAGGGGCGGGAGGGTTTTACGAGCAGTACTTC.

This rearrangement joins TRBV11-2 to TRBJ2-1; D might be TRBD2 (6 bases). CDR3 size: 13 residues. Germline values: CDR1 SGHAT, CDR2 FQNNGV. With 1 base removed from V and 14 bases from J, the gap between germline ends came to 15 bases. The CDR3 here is CASSLVGGGMEFF. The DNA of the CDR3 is TGTGCCAGCAGCTTAGTAGGTGGCGGGATGGAGTTCTTC.

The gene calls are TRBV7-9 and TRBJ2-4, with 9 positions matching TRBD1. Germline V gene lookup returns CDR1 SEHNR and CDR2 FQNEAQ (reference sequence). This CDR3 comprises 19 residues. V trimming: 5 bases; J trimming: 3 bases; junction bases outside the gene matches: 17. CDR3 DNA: TGTGCCAGCAGCGAAACCGGGACAGGGTCGGTTTTAGGCAAAAACATTCAGTACTTC. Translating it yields CASSETGTGSVLGKNIQYF.